This TCR beta chain was documented in a study of T cell responses to AZD1222 COVID-19 vaccine. The study, taken as a whole, reports: Donors in the cohort were predominantly white British and more often female, and clonal diversity was possibly underestimated. Baseline seropositivity occurred in only 5 to 7 AZD1222 recipients.

This clone appeared a single time. Antigen specificity is unknown. Clones were read by immunoSEQ multiplex PCR, and TCRdb kept only the in-frame ones, dropping some. This sample has about 84,000 clones, with approximately 88% found just once. Specimen: peripheral blood, collected 28 days after the second AZD1222 dose. The receptor was isolated from an adult who received the AZD1222 COVID-19 vaccine.

The CDR3 DNA reads as TGTGCCAGCAGTTTATACCGGGGGCCGAGGGGTAATTCACCCCTCCACTTT. It is translated as CASSLYRGPRGNSPLHF. This chain connects TRBV28 to TRBJ1-6, with D possibly being TRBD1 (6 bases). Per germline, CDR1 MDHEN and CDR2 SYDVKM. The CDR3 sequence is 17 residues long. Trimming cost V 1 base and J 6 bases, with 16 bases left between them.